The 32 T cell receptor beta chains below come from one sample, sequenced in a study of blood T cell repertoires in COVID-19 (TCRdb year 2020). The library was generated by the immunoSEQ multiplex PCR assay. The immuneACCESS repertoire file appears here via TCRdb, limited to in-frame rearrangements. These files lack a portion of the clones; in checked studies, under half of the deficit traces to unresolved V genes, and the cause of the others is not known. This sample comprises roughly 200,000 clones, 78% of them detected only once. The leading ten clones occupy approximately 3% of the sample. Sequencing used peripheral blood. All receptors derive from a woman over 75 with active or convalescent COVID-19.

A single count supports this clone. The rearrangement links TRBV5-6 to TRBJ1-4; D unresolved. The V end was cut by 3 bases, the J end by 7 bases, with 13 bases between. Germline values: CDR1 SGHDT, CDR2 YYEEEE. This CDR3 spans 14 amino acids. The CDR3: CASSSGVSSEKLFF. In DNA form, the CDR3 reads TGTGCCAGCAGCTCCGGGGTCTCGAGTGAAAAACTGTTTTTT.

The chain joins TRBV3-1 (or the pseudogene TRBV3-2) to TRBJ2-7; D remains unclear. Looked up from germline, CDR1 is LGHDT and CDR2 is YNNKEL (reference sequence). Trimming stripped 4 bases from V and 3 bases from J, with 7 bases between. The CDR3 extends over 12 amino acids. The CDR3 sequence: CASSPGFYEQYF. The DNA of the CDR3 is TGTGCCAGCAGCCCTGGCTTCTACGAGCAGTACTTC.

CDR3 sequence (DNA): TGCGCCAGCAGCCAAGGGCTACAGGGCTTAAGTACCATATATTTT. This gives the protein CASSQGLQGLSTIYF. The chain uses TRBV4-1 and TRBJ1-3; perhaps TRBD1 as D (6 bases). V shed 1 base and J shed 10 bases, with 17 bases lying between them. CDR1 and CDR2 (germline): MGHRA, YSYEKL. This CDR3 comprises 15 residues.

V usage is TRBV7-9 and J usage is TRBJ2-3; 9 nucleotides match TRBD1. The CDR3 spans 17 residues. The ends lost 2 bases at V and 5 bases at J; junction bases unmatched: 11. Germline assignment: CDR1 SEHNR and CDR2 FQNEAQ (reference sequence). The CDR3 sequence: CASSLSSYRGLGDTQYF. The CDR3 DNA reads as TGTGCCAGCAGCTTATCATCCTACAGGGGGCTGGGAGATACGCAGTATTTT.

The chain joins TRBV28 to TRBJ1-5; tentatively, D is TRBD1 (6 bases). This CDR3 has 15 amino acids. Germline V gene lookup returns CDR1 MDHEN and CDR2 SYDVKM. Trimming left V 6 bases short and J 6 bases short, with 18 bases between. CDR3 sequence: CASSPRGGRSQPQHF. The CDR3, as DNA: TGTGCCAGCAGCCCCCGGGGGGGCAGGAGTCAGCCCCAGCATTTT. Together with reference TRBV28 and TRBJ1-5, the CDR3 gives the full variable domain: DVKVTQSSRYLVKRTGEKVFLECVQDMDHENMFWYRQDPGLGLRLIYFSYDVKMKEKGDIPEGYSVSREKKERFSLILESASTNQTSMYLCASSPRGGRSQPQHFGDGTRLSIL.

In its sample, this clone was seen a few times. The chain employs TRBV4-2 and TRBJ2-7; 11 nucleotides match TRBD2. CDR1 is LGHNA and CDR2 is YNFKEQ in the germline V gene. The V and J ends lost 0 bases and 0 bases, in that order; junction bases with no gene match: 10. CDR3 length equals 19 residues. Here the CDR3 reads CASSQESLAGGSSSYEQYF. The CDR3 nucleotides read TGTGCCAGCAGCCAAGAATCCCTAGCGGGGGGTTCAAGCTCCTACGAGCAGTACTTC.

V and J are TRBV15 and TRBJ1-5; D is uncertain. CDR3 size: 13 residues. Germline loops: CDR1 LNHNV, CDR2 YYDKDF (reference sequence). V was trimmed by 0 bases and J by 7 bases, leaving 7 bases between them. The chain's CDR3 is CATSRDIIQPQHF. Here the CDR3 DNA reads TGTGCCACCAGCAGAGATATTATACAGCCCCAGCATTTT.

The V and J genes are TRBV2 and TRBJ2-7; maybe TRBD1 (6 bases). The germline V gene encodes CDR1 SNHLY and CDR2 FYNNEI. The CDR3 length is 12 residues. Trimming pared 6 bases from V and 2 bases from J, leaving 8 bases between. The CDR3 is CASRGAPYEQYF. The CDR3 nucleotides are TGTGCCAGCAGGGGGGCCCCCTACGAGCAGTACTTC.

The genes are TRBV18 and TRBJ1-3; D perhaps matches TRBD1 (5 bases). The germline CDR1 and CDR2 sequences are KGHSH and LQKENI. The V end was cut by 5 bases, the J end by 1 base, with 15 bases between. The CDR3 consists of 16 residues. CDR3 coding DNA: TGTGCCAGCTCATTTTGGGGCGGCGCATCTGGAAACACCATATATTTT. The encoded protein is CASSFWGGASGNTIYF.

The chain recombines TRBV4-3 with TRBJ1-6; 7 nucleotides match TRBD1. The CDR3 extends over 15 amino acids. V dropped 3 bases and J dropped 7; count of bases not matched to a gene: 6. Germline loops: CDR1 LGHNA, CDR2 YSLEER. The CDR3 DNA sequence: TGCGCCAGCAGCCATGGGACAGACATAAATTCACCCCTCCACTTT. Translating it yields CASSHGTDINSPLHF.

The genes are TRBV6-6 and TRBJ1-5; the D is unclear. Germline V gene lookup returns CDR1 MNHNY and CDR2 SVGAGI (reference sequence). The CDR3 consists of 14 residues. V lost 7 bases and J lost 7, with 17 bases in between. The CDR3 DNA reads TGTGCCAGCAAAACTTTCGGTTCCCACCAGCCCCAGCATTTT. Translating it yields CASKTFGSHQPQHF.

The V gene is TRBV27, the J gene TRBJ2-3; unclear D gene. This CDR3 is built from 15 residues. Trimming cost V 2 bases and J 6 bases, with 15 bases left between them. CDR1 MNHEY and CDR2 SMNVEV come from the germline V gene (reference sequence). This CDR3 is CASSLESQFLDTQYF. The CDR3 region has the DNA TGTGCCAGCAGTTTAGAATCCCAGTTTCTGGATACGCAGTATTTT.

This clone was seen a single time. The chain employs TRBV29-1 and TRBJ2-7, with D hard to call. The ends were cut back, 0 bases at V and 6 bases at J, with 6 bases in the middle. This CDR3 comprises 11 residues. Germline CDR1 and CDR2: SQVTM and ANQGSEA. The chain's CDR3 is CSVEDAGEQYF. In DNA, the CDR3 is TGCAGCGTTGAAGACGCCGGCGAGCAGTACTTC.

The CDR3 sequence is CASSLVLGAGEKLFF. CDR3 nucleotide sequence: TGTGCCAGCAGCTTAGTTCTGGGGGCCGGGGAAAAACTGTTTTTT. This chain connects TRBV11-2 to TRBJ1-4; TRBD1 might be the D (6 bases). Germline V gene sequence: CDR1 SGHAT, CDR2 FQNNGV. The CDR3 is made up of 15 amino acids. V was shortened by 1 base and J by 8 bases, with 14 bases between the two germline ends.

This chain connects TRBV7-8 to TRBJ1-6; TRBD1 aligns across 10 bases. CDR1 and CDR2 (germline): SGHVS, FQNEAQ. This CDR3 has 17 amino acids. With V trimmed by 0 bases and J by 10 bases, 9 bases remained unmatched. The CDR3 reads CASSLARRGTGESPLHF. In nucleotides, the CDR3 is TGTGCCAGCAGCTTAGCCAGACGGGGGACAGGGGAATCACCCCTCCACTTT.

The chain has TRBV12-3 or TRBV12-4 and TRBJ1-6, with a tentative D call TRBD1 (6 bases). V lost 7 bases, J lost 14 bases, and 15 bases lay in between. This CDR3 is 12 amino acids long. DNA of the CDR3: TGTGCCAGCAACCTGGGGGCCCGGTCCCTCCACTTT. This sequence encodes CASNLGARSLHF.

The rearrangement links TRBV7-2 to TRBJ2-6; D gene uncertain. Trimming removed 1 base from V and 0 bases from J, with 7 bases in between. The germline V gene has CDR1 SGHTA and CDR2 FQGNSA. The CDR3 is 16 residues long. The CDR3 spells CASSLGQNSGANVLTF. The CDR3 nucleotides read TGTGCCAGCAGCTTAGGACAAAACTCTGGGGCCAACGTCCTGACTTTC.

The CDR3 region is CASSVQFSGGSEQFF. The CDR3 DNA reads TGTGCCAGCAGCGTACAGTTTTCGGGGGGGTCAGAGCAGTTCTTC. J is TRBJ2-1 and V is TRBV9; 8 nucleotides line up with TRBD2. Trimming took 1 base from V and 10 from J; bases not matched to a gene: 10. This CDR3 has 15 amino acids. Germline V CDR1 and CDR2: SGDLS, YYNGEE.

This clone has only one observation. The CDR3 reads CASSSFRVLTEGYTF. The DNA of the CDR3 is TGTGCCAGCAGCTCTTTCAGGGTCCTCACGGAGGGCTACACCTTC. The chain has TRBV5-6 and TRBJ1-2, with D possibly being TRBD1 (5 bases). Germline assignment: CDR1 SGHDT and CDR2 YYEEEE. CDR3 length: 15 residues. V lost 3 bases and J lost 8, with 20 bases in between.

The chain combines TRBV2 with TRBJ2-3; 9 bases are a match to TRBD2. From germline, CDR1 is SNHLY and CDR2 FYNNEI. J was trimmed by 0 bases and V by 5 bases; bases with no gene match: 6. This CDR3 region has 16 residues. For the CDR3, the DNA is TGTGCCAGCAGTCCTATGGCGGGGGGGAGCACAGATACGCAGTATTTT. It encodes CASSPMAGGSTDTQYF.

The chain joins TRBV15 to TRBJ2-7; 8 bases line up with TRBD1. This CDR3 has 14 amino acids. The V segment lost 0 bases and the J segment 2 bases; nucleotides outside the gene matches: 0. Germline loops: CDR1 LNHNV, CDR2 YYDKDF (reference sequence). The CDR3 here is CATSRDRGPYEQYF. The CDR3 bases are TGTGCCACCAGCAGAGACAGGGGGCCCTACGAGCAGTACTTC.

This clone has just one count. This CDR3 is CASSVGGVSTDTQYF. In DNA, the CDR3 is TGTGCCAGCAGCGTTGGCGGGGTGAGCACAGATACGCAGTATTTT. The chain is built from TRBV9 and TRBJ2-3; TRBD2 is a possible D gene (6 bases). Germline V gene sequence: CDR1 SGDLS, CDR2 YYNGEE. V lost 2 bases and J 0 bases, leaving 10 bases between the germline ends. The CDR3 totals 15 residues.

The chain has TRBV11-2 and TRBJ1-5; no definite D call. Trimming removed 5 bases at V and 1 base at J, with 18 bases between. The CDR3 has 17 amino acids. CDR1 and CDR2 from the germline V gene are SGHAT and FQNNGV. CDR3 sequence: CASSRDDFGISNQPQHF. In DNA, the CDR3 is TGTGCCAGCAGCCGTGACGACTTCGGGATAAGCAATCAGCCCCAGCATTTT.

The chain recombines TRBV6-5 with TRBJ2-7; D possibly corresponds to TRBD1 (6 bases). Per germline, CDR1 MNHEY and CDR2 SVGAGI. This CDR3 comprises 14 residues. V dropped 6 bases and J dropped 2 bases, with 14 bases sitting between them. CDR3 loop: CASRPRDTAYEQYF. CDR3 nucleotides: TGTGCCAGCAGACCCAGGGACACAGCCTACGAGCAGTACTTC.

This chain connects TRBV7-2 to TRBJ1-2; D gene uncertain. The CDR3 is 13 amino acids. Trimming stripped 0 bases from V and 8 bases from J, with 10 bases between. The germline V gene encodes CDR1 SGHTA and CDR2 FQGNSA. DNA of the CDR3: TGTGCCAGCAGCTTAGCGGTAGTGAGGGGCTACACCTTC. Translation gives CASSLAVVRGYTF.

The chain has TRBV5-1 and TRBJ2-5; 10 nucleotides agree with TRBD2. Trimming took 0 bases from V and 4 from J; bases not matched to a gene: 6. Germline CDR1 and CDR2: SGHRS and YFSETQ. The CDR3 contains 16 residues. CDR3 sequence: CASSLASGGAAETQYF. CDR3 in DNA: TGCGCCAGCAGCTTGGCCAGCGGGGGGGCCGCAGAGACCCAGTACTTC.

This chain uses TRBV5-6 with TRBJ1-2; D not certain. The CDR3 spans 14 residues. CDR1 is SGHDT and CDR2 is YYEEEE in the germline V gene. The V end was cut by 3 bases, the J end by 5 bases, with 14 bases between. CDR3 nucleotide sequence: TGTGCCAGCAGCTCATCGGCGGCAAGGTATGGCTACACCTTC. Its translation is CASSSSAARYGYTF.

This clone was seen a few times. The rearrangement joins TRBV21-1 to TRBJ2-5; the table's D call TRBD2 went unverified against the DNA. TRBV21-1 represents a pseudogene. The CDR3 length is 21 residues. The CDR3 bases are TGTGCCAGCAACCCAACCCGTTTAGGACTAGCGGGGGGGCGGGCGGAAGAGACCCAGTACTTC. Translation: CASNPTRLGLAGGRAEETQYF.

CDR3 DNA: TGTGCCAGCAGTTTACTTGGGAGAACTAATGAAAAACTGTTTTTT. Amino acids: CASSLLGRTNEKLFF. The chain recombines TRBV28 with TRBJ1-4; D is unresolved. The CDR3 is 15 residues long. V lost 2 bases and J 1 base, leaving 8 bases between the germline ends. Germline values: CDR1 MDHEN, CDR2 SYDVKM.

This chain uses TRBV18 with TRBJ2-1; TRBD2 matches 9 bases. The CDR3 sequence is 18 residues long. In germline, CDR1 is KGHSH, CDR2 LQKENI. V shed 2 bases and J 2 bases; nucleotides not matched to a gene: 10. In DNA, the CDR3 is TGTGCCAGCTCACCAAGGCTGCGGGGGGGCCCCCCCTACAATGAGCAGTTCTTC. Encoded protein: CASSPRLRGGPPYNEQFF.

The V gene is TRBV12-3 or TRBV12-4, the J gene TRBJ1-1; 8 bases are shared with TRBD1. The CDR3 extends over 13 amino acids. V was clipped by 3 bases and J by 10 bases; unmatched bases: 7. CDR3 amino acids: CASSFDRDRGAFF. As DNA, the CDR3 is TGTGCCAGCAGTTTTGACCGCGACAGGGGAGCTTTCTTT.

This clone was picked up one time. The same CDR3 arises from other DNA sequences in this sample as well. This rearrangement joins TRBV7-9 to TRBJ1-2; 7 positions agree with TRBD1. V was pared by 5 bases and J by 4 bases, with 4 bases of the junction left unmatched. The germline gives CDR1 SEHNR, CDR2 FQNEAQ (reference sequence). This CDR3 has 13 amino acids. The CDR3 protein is CASSRDSFYGYTF. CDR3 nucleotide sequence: TGTGCCAGCAGCCGGGACAGTTTCTATGGCTACACCTTC.